Below are 24 T cell receptor beta chains sequenced from a single sample in a study of monozygotic twins with inflammatory bowel disease (dated by TCRdb to between 2017 and 2020). Libraries were built with 5' RACE. TCRdb lists the instrument as Illumina HiSeq 2500. TCRdb reprocessed the sequencing reads and holds a single record per CDR3 protein sequence, with no DNA. For this sample, the table gives more than 350,000 distinct CDR3 sequences. Of the sample, 2.4% falls within the top ten clones. Sample: blood. The receptors were sampled from a human donor with ulcerative colitis or Crohn's disease, or a healthy co-twin of an affected twin (not recorded which).

This rearrangement joins TRBV6-2 or TRBV6-3 to TRBJ1-2. This CDR3 is 12 amino acids long. Germline CDR1 MNHEY, CDR2 SVGEGT. The CDR3 spells CASSYSGLGYTF.

The chain has TRBV6-5 and TRBJ1-3. This CDR3 has 16 residues. Germline CDR1 reads MNHEY; CDR2 reads SVGAGI. CDR3 in amino acids: CASSYGGPDSGNTIYF.

This chain joins TRBV9 and TRBJ2-7; TCRdb gives TRBD2 as the D gene, but with no DNA this cannot be confirmed. The CDR3 loop spans 16 amino acids. CDR1 SGDLS and CDR2 YYNGEE come from the germline V gene. The CDR3 loop is CASSVGPAGTYYEQYF.

The chain links TRBV10-3 to TRBJ1-6; TCRdb returns TRBD1, unconfirmable since there is no DNA. Per the germline V gene, CDR1 is ENHRY and CDR2 is SYGVKD. The CDR3 loop spans 14 amino acids. CDR3 region: CAISWDLRNSPLHF.

The CDR3 spells CASSSTGDGYTF. The genes are TRBV18 and TRBJ1-2; the D gene TCRdb calls, TRBD1, cannot be checked with no DNA. Germline lookup yields CDR1 KGHSH and CDR2 LQKENI. There are 12 residues in the CDR3.

The chain employs TRBV18 and TRBJ2-7; TCRdb indicates TRBD1, and absent DNA this call remains unverified. CDR3 length: 15 residues. Germline V gives CDR1 KGHSH, CDR2 LQKENI. CDR3 protein: CASSHAGTGHGEQYF.

This chain joins TRBV3-1 and TRBJ2-3. Per germline, CDR1 LGHDT and CDR2 YNNKEL (reference sequence). The CDR3 spans 13 residues. CDR3 in amino acids: CASSQHATDTQYF.

This chain connects TRBV4-3 to TRBJ1-2. Germline CDR1 reads LGHNA; CDR2 reads YSLEER. This CDR3 is built from 14 residues. The CDR3 here is CASSQEAGGYGYTF.

This chain links TRBV4-3 with TRBJ2-4; TCRdb selects TRBD2, and the lack of DNA leaves this call unchecked. The CDR3 length is 14 residues. Germline CDR1 reads LGHNA; CDR2 reads YSLEER. CDR3 amino acids: CASSQGAEGNIQYF.

This chain uses TRBV12-3 or TRBV12-4 with TRBJ2-2; TCRdb selects TRBD2, and the lack of DNA leaves this call unchecked. CDR3 length: 17 residues. The CDR3 protein is CASSSLLASGGSGELFF.

V and J are TRBV20-1 and TRBJ2-7; TCRdb's D gene call, TRBD2, goes unchecked for lack of DNA. This CDR3 has 13 residues. The germline CDR1 and CDR2 sequences are DFQATT and SNEGSKA (reference sequence). CDR3 amino acids: CSASIAGAYEQYF.

This chain uses TRBV28 with TRBJ2-7; checking the TCRdb D call of TRBD1 is not possible without DNA. The CDR3 is made up of 13 amino acids. Germline-derived CDR1 and CDR2 are MDHEN and SYDVKM. CDR3 amino acids: CASNLPPGREQYF.

The chain combines TRBV7-9 with TRBJ2-7; TCRdb gives TRBD2 as the D gene, but with no DNA this cannot be confirmed. The germline gives CDR1 SEHNR, CDR2 FQNEAQ (reference sequence). The CDR3 length is 15 residues. CDR3 sequence: CASSHLLAKVYEQYF.

The rearrangement uses TRBV7-9 and TRBJ1-1. The CDR3 has 14 residues. Germline CDR1 is SEHNR and CDR2 is FQNEAQ (reference sequence). The CDR3 loop is CASSSGDGRTEAFF.

The gene calls are TRBV6-5 and TRBJ2-5; TCRdb returns TRBD2, unconfirmable since there is no DNA. Germline CDR1 and CDR2: MNHEY and SVGAGI. CDR3 length: 15 residues. The CDR3 here is CASSYSGLGVETQYF.

V usage is TRBV7-9 and J usage is TRBJ1-2. Germline lookup yields CDR1 SEHNR and CDR2 FQNEAQ (reference sequence). The CDR3 totals 13 residues. Here the CDR3 reads CASSFPLNYGYTF.

The CDR3 loop reads CASSVRPPGQGAPGYTF. V is TRBV5-1 and J is TRBJ1-2; TCRdb indicates TRBD1, and absent DNA this call remains unverified. The CDR3 is made up of 17 amino acids. The germline gives CDR1 SGHRS, CDR2 YFSETQ.

The V and J genes are TRBV7-2 and TRBJ2-2; the D gene TCRdb calls, TRBD1, cannot be checked with no DNA. From germline, CDR1 is SGHTA and CDR2 FQGNSA. The CDR3 extends over 16 amino acids. The CDR3 reads CASSLRGAKNTGELFF.

The chain recombines TRBV20-1 with TRBJ2-1. Per germline, CDR1 DFQATT and CDR2 SNEGSKA (reference sequence). This CDR3 has 13 residues. This CDR3 is CSAREGSINEQFF.

The rearrangement uses TRBV12-3 or TRBV12-4 and TRBJ2-1. CDR3 size: 13 residues. The CDR3: CASSLGPVEEQFF.

The CDR3 loop is CASSSSAGNTIYF. V is TRBV12-3 or TRBV12-4 and J is TRBJ1-3. The length of the CDR3 is 13 residues.

CDR3 residues: CASSDSTGGSRGYTF. The chain carries TRBV5-1 and TRBJ1-2; there is no DNA to check the TCRdb D call of TRBD1. The CDR3 runs to 15 residues. CDR1 and CDR2 (germline): SGHRS, YFSETQ.

The chain employs TRBV7-2 and TRBJ2-3; TCRdb picks TRBD2, but there is no DNA to check that call. CDR1 and CDR2 (germline): SGHTA, FQGNSA. The CDR3 spans 15 residues. The CDR3 sequence: CASSFDRDSVGGQYF.

The CDR3 is CASSPGAGGHNEQFF. The chain carries TRBV7-9 and TRBJ2-1; TCRdb gives TRBD2 as the D gene, but with no DNA this cannot be confirmed. Germline V gene sequence: CDR1 SEHNR, CDR2 FQNEAQ (reference sequence). The CDR3 runs 15 residues.